The rows below give T cell receptor beta chains drawn from one sample of a study of T cell changes during pregnancy in multiple sclerosis. Sequenced by immunoSEQ multiplex PCR; TCRdb stores in-frame clones only, minus some. The table lists about 22,000 clones, approximately 84% of them singletons, with approximately 7.7% in the top ten. The source was CD8+ T cells from peripheral blood mononuclear cells, collected after pregnancy. These receptors were obtained from a female donor with multiple sclerosis, enrolled in a pregnancy study. The CDR3 runs from the conserved cysteine through the conserved F or W. D genes are given only for firm matches. Part of the rows lack a size; the others show once, few, many or a class for expanded clones.

-	-	TRBV5-6	TRBJ2-1	TGTGCCAGCAGCTTGGGGTTCGGGCGGGATGAGCAGTTCTTC	CASSLGFGRDEQFF
-	-	TRBV10-2	TRBJ2-7	TGCGCCAGCAGTGACCCAGCGGGTACCTACGAGCAGTACTTC	CASSDPAGTYEQYF
-	-	TRBV27	TRBJ2-5	TGTGCCAGCAGTTCCCTGTACCAAGAGACCCAGTACTTC	CASSSLYQETQYF
once	TRBD2	TRBV6-5	TRBJ2-7	TGTGCCAGCAGTTACGGCGGGAGCCACAACGAGCAGTACTTC	CASSYGGSHNEQYF
-	-	TRBV29-1	TRBJ1-1	TGCAGCGTTGAATACCGCGGCCTAACTGAAGCTTTCTTT	CSVEYRGLTEAFF
once	-	TRBV6-5	TRBJ2-7	TGTGCCAGCAGTTACTCGAGTGACAGATCCTACGAGCAGTACTTC	CASSYSSDRSYEQYF
-	TRBD1	TRBV6-5	TRBJ2-1	TGTGCCAGCAGTTACTCGCGAAGACAGGGTTCGAATGAGCAGTTCTTC	CASSYSRRQGSNEQFF
-	-	TRBV6-1	TRBJ2-7	TGTGCCAGCATTGGACTCGGACAGCTTTCCTACGAGCAGTACTTC	CASIGLGQLSYEQYF
-	TRBD1	TRBV5-1	TRBJ1-1	TGCGCCAGCAGCTTGGGGCAGGGGGTGAACACTGAAGCTTTCTTT	CASSLGQGVNTEAFF
-	-	TRBV15	TRBJ1-5	TGTGCCACCAGTCACAGGGACGGCAATCAGCCCCAGCATTTT	CATSHRDGNQPQHF
-	-	TRBV7-9	TRBJ2-3	TGTGCCAGCAGCCCTAATAGCGGTCCTAGCACAGATACGCAGTATTTT	CASSPNSGPSTDTQYF
-	TRBD2	TRBV2	TRBJ2-1	TGTGCCAGCAGTGAAAGGACTAGCAGATACAATGAGCAGTTCTTC	CASSERTSRYNEQFF
-	TRBD1	TRBV28	TRBJ1-5	TGTGCCAGCAGACCCCCTAACAGGGGATTTCAGCCCCAGCATTTT	CASRPPNRGFQPQHF
few	TRBD2	TRBV29-1	TRBJ2-1	TGCAGCGTTGAGGGGACTAGCGGAACCTACTACAATGAGCAGTTCTTC	CSVEGTSGTYYNEQFF
-	-	TRBV27	TRBJ1-2	TGTGCCAGCAGTTCCAATACCCTGGGAAAAAGCGGTTATGGCTACACCTTC	CASSSNTLGKSGYGYTF
-	-	TRBV27	TRBJ2-1	TGTGCCAGCAGTACGACAGGCTACAATGAGCAGTTCTTC	CASSTTGYNEQFF
-	-	TRBV2	TRBJ1-1	TGTGCCAGCACCATAGACACTGAAGCTTTCTTT	CASTIDTEAFF
-	-	TRBV7-9	TRBJ2-1	TGTGCCAGCAACTTGCCCGGGAGCTCCTACAATGAGCAGTTCTTC	CASNLPGSSYNEQFF
-	-	TRBV6-5	TRBJ1-1	TGTGCCAGCAGTTTTGGGGGGGCTATTGAAGCTTTCTTT	CASSFGGAIEAFF
-	-	TRBV6-4	TRBJ2-2	TGTGCCAGCAGTGAGACTAGCACCGGGGAGCTGTTTTTT	CASSETSTGELFF
-	-	TRBV13	TRBJ2-7	TGTGCCAGCAGCTTAGGGAGGGGGGGTATCTACGAGCAGTACTTC	CASSLGRGGIYEQYF
few	TRBD1	TRBV6-4	TRBJ2-1	TGTGCCAGCAGTGACGGGACAGGGGATTACAATGAGCAGTTCTTC	CASSDGTGDYNEQFF
-	-	TRBV30	TRBJ1-5	TGTGCCTGGAGTGTGATTGGCCGCAATCAGCCCCAGCATTTT	CAWSVIGRNQPQHF
-	TRBD1	TRBV5-1	TRBJ2-7	TGCGCCAGCAGCTTTGGGGGGACAGGACGATATGGCGAGCAGTACTTC	CASSFGGTGRYGEQYF
-	TRBD1	TRBV4-1	TRBJ1-5	TGCGCCAGCAGCCAATCCGGGACAGGGGAGGGCAATCAGCCCCAGCATTTT	CASSQSGTGEGNQPQHF
-	TRBD2	TRBV9	TRBJ2-1	TGTGCCAGCAGCGTAGAATATACTAGCGGGAGTTACTACAATGAGCAGTTCTTC	CASSVEYTSGSYYNEQFF
-	TRBD2	TRBV4-1	TRBJ2-1	TGCGCCAGCAGCCAAGGTAATCTAGCGGGCCTCTCCTACAATGAGCAGTTCTTC	CASSQGNLAGLSYNEQFF
-	TRBD2	TRBV4-1	TRBJ2-2	TGCGCCAGCAGCCTAATGCCAGCGGGGGCGAACACCGGGGAGCTGTTTTTT	CASSLMPAGANTGELFF
few	TRBD2	TRBV19	TRBJ2-1	TGTGCCAGTAAAGTTGTCGCGGGGGGATACAATGAGCAGTTCTTC	CASKVVAGGYNEQFF
medium-sized	-	TRBV6-4	TRBJ2-1	TGTGCCAGCAGTGAAAGGAGCGGCTCCTACAATGAGCAGTTCTTC	CASSERSGSYNEQFF
-	TRBD2	TRBV5-5	TRBJ2-1	TGTGCCAGCAGCGGCCAAACGGTAACTAGCGAAGTTGAGCAGTTCTTC	CASSGQTVTSEVEQFF
-	TRBD2	TRBV7-6	TRBJ2-1	TGTGCCAGCAGCCCCGGGACTAGCGTGAATGAGCAGTTCTTC	CASSPGTSVNEQFF
-	TRBD2	TRBV7-2	TRBJ2-1	TGTGCCAGCAGTAGTCCCCTAGGACTAGCGGGAGGGCCCCACAATGAGCAGTTCTTC	CASSSPLGLAGGPHNEQFF
-	-	TRBV2	TRBJ1-1	TGTGCCAGCAGTGCGGCCCAGGGGTACACTGAAGCTTTCTTT	CASSAAQGYTEAFF
-	-	TRBV28	TRBJ2-3	TGTGCCAGCAAAGGTAACAGTGAGGATACGCAGTATTTT	CASKGNSEDTQYF
-	TRBD1	TRBV19	TRBJ1-2	TGTGCCAGTACCCCAGGGGGCAGTTACTATGGCTACACCTTC	CASTPGGSYYGYTF
-	TRBD2	TRBV27	TRBJ2-3	TGTGCCAGCAGTTTGCTAGCGGGAGGTGGAGATACGCAGTATTTT	CASSLLAGGGDTQYF
once	TRBD2	TRBV6-1	TRBJ2-1	TGTGCCAGCAGTGACGGCACTAGCGGCTACAATGAGCAGTTCTTC	CASSDGTSGYNEQFF
few	TRBD1	TRBV6-4	TRBJ2-1	TGTGCCAGCAGTGACAGGGACAGCGGAGGCAATGAGCAGTTCTTC	CASSDRDSGGNEQFF
-	TRBD2	TRBV4-1	TRBJ2-3	TGCGCCAGCAGCCAAGATAGGCCTAGCGGACATGACCTTCTAAGCACAGATACGCAGTATTTT	CASSQDRPSGHDLLSTDTQYF
-	-	TRBV28	TRBJ2-7	TGTGCCAGCAGTTTAACCAGGGTTAGCGAGCAGTACTTC	CASSLTRVSEQYF
-	TRBD1	TRBV4-3	TRBJ1-2	TGCGCCAGCAGCCAAGACCCCCAGGGGGCGGGCTATGGCTACACCTTC	CASSQDPQGAGYGYTF
-	TRBD1	TRBV5-8	TRBJ2-3	TGTGCCAGCAGCTTGGGACAGGGGGGCACAGATACGCAGTATTTT	CASSLGQGGTDTQYF
-	TRBD2	TRBV6-4	TRBJ2-3	TGTGCCAGCAGTGACTCTCCCAGCGGGAGTGTGGATACGCAGTATTTT	CASSDSPSGSVDTQYF
once	TRBD2	TRBV5-4	TRBJ2-1	TGTGCCAGCAGCGACGCACCCGGACTAGCGACCAATGAGCAGTTCTTC	CASSDAPGLATNEQFF
-	TRBD2	TRBV29-1	TRBJ2-3	TGCAGCGTTGAGGGGCTAGCGGGCTACACAGATACGCAGTATTTT	CSVEGLAGYTDTQYF
-	-	TRBV27	TRBJ2-3	TGTGCCAGCAGCCAGCCCTTAGGTCCGGGGTTTAGGGCAGATACGCAGTATTTT	CASSQPLGPGFRADTQYF
-	-	TRBV6-5	TRBJ2-7	TGTGCCAGCAGTCTCACGGGAGAAGGTTACCACGAGCAGTACTTC	CASSLTGEGYHEQYF
-	TRBD1	TRBV28	TRBJ2-1	TGTGCCAGCAGTTTTTACAGGGGGCTCAATGAGCAGTTCTTC	CASSFYRGLNEQFF
few	TRBD1	TRBV4-2	TRBJ1-4	TGTGCCAGCAGCCAGGCGACCGGGACAGGGGATGAAAAACTGTTTTTT	CASSQATGTGDEKLFF
-	TRBD2	TRBV7-9	TRBJ2-7	TGTGCCAGCAGCTTAGTGTCTAGCGGCTCCTACGAGCAGTACTTC	CASSLVSSGSYEQYF
once	-	TRBV9	TRBJ2-7	TGTGCCAGCAGCGCCGCAGGTAGCGCCACCTACGAGCAGTACTTC	CASSAAGSATYEQYF